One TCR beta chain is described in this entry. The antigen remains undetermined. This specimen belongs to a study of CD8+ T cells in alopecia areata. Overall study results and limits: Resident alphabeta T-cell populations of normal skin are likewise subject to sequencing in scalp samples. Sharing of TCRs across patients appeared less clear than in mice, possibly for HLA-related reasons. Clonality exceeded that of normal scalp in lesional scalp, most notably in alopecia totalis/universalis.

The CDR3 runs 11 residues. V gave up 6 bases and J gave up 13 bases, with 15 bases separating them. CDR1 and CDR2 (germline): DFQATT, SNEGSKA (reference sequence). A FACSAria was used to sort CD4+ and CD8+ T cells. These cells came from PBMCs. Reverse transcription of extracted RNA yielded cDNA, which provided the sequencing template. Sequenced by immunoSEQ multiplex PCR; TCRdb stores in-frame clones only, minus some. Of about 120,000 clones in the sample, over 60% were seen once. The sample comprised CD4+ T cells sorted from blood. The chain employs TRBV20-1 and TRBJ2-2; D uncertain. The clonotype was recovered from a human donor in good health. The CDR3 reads CSAQLRVGLFF. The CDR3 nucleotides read TGCAGTGCCCAACTCCGCGTTGGGCTGTTTTTT.